A single TCR beta chain is shown here with its context. This sample was included in a study of blood T cell repertoires in COVID-19. Study in general: Italy, Spain and the United States were the sources of the convalescent and acute COVID-19 samples.

In the original processing: Amplification from reference gene primers served as the basis for estimated nucleated cell counts. TCRdb's table, derived via immunoSEQ multiplex PCR, lists solely in-frame clones and lacks some. V, J and clone size derive from that table, while D and trimming were established from the DNA sequence. The sample shows roughly 200,000 clones, roughly 89% of them seen only once. V was pared by 3 bases and J by 6 bases, with 9 bases of the junction left unmatched. CDR3 size: 15 residues. Germline CDR1 and CDR2: SGHTA and FQGTGA. The sequenced sample consisted of peripheral blood. The sequence derives from a man aged 50 or older with acute or convalescent COVID-19. The chain couples TRBV7-3 to TRBJ1-2; 8 bases fit TRBD1. The CDR3 DNA reads as TGTGCCAGCAGCTTCTCCGGGACAGGAGACCATGGCTACACCTTC. Translated: CASSFSGTGDHGYTF.